Listed below are T cell receptor beta chains from one sample, sequenced in a study of shared clonotypes between healthy human individuals. Sequenced by immunoSEQ multiplex PCR; TCRdb stores in-frame clones only, minus some. The data hold roughly 2.6 million clones, with 90% to 95% observed a single time. Sample: naive CD4+ T cells sorted from blood. These receptors all come from a man aged 18 to 30 in good health. Each CDR3 is given with its conserved first and last residue. D genes are given only for firm matches. Part of the rows lack a size; the others show once, few, many or a class for expanded clones.

d_gene	v_gene	j_gene	abundance	CDR3aa	CDR3nt
TRBD1	TRBV7-6	TRBJ1-2	-	CASSPTQDREIGYGYTF	TGTGCCAGCAGCCCCACCCAGGACAGGGAAATCGGCTATGGCTACACCTTC
-	TRBV25-1	TRBJ2-7	-	CASSESGLYEQYF	TGTGCCAGCAGTGAATCGGGGCTGTACGAGCAGTACTTC
-	TRBV20-1	TRBJ2-7	-	CSARRSYEQYF	TGCAGTGCGCGGCGATCCTACGAGCAGTACTTC
-	TRBV6-1	TRBJ2-4	-	CASTEGVQNIQYF	TGTGCCAGCACTGAGGGGGTCCAAAACATTCAGTACTTC
-	TRBV5-6	TRBJ2-7	-	CASSLAGRGESSYEQYF	TGTGCCAGCAGCTTGGCGGGGCGGGGCGAGAGCTCCTACGAGCAGTACTTC
TRBD1	TRBV9	TRBJ2-6	-	CASSTGGAGANVLTF	TGTGCCAGCAGCACAGGGGGCGCTGGGGCCAACGTCCTGACTTTC
-	TRBV27	TRBJ2-5	-	CASSSEPRGTQYF	TGTGCCAGCAGTTCCGAACCAAGAGGGACCCAGTACTTC
-	TRBV4-2	TRBJ1-2	-	CASSQDLGYTF	TGTGCCAGCAGCCAAGACCTTGGCTACACCTTC
TRBD1	TRBV6-5	TRBJ1-1	-	CASSTTGGNTEAFF	TGTGCCAGCAGTACGACAGGGGGGAACACTGAAGCTTTCTTT
-	TRBV7-2	TRBJ2-5	-	CASSRAERETQYF	TGTGCCAGCAGCCGCGCAGAGCGGGAGACCCAGTACTTC
TRBD2	TRBV5-6	TRBJ2-2	-	CASSLGSGMNTGELFF	TGTGCCAGCAGCTTGGGTAGCGGGATGAACACCGGGGAGCTGTTTTTT
TRBD1	TRBV10-3	TRBJ1-2	once	CAISETGQGAPNYGYTF	TGTGCCATCAGTGAGACGGGACAGGGGGCCCCTAACTATGGCTACACCTTC
-	TRBV6-1	TRBJ1-1	-	CASMWKEAFF	TGTGCCAGCATGTGGAAGGAAGCTTTCTTT
-	TRBV4-3	TRBJ1-5	once	CASSHDIMDQPQHF	TGCGCCAGCAGCCATGACATTATGGATCAGCCCCAGCATTTT
-	TRBV6-1	TRBJ1-5	-	CASSEGNRFGAEPYSNQPQHF	TGTGCCAGCAGTGAAGGTAACCGGTTCGGGGCAGAACCTTATAGCAATCAGCCCCAGCATTTT
TRBD1	TRBV30	TRBJ1-6	-	CACLTGGASPLHF	TGTGCCTGCTTAACAGGGGGCGCCTCACCCCTCCACTTT
-	TRBV30	TRBJ2-2	-	CAWSLSPGELFF	TGTGCCTGGAGCCTTTCCCCCGGGGAGCTGTTTTTT
-	TRBV9	TRBJ2-5	-	CASSTQMGGRETQYF	TGTGCCAGCAGCACCCAGATGGGGGGAAGAGAGACCCAGTACTTC
-	TRBV28	TRBJ2-2	-	CASTLGTGELFF	TGTGCCAGCACTCTGGGGACCGGGGAGCTGTTTTTT
TRBD1	TRBV5-1	TRBJ2-3	-	CASSYSGTADPNTQYF	TGCGCCAGCAGCTACTCCGGGACAGCCGATCCTAATACGCAGTATTTT
-	TRBV5-6	TRBJ2-5	-	CASSFGRTQETQYF	TGTGCCAGCAGCTTCGGACGGACACAAGAGACCCAGTACTTC
-	TRBV7-2	TRBJ1-6	-	CASSSMLYNSPLHF	TGTGCCAGCAGCTCGATGCTCTATAATTCACCCCTCCACTTT
-	TRBV5-4	TRBJ2-5	-	CASSPSRGKETQYF	TGTGCCAGCAGCCCCTCCCGGGGGAAAGAGACCCAGTACTTC
TRBD1	TRBV9	TRBJ1-3	-	CASSVVDRVGNTIYF	TGTGCCAGCAGCGTAGTGGACAGGGTTGGAAACACCATATATTTT
TRBD1	TRBV5-1	TRBJ2-3	-	CASFSGTGGTDTQYF	TGCGCCAGTTTCTCCGGGACAGGGGGCACAGATACGCAGTATTTT
-	TRBV6-5	TRBJ2-1	-	CASSIYNEQFF	TGTGCCAGCAGCATATACAATGAGCAGTTCTTC
-	TRBV27	TRBJ2-5	-	CASSLLAGQETQYF	TGTGCCAGCAGTTTACTGGCAGGGCAAGAGACCCAGTACTTC
-	TRBV9	TRBJ2-5	-	CASSVGWAGHQETQYF	TGTGCCAGCAGCGTAGGTTGGGCAGGACATCAAGAGACCCAGTACTTC
TRBD1	TRBV2	TRBJ1-1	-	CASSPGTGAFF	TGTGCCAGCAGTCCCGGGACAGGGGCTTTCTTT
-	TRBV28	TRBJ2-5	once	CASSLWGGLLLQETQYF	TGTGCCAGCAGTTTATGGGGGGGGCTGCTTCTCCAAGAGACCCAGTACTTC
TRBD1	TRBV5-1	TRBJ1-5	-	CASSRLDRDERPQHF	TGCGCCAGCAGCCGACTTGACAGGGATGAGCGGCCCCAGCATTTT
-	TRBV7-9	TRBJ2-7	-	CASERGKGEQYF	TGTGCCAGCGAGAGGGGGAAGGGCGAGCAGTACTTC
-	TRBV5-1	TRBJ2-7	-	CASSPLYDSTTYEQYF	TGCGCCAGCAGCCCCCTGTACGACAGTACCACCTACGAGCAGTACTTC
-	TRBV7-6	TRBJ2-1	-	CASSLIGRTYNEQFF	TGTGCCAGCAGCTTAATCGGGAGAACCTACAATGAGCAGTTCTTC
-	TRBV28	TRBJ1-2	-	CASTRDILYGYTF	TGTGCCAGCACCCGGGACATACTCTATGGCTACACCTTC
TRBD1	TRBV15	TRBJ2-1	-	CATSTGTGGLNEQFF	TGTGCCACCAGCACTGGGACAGGGGGCTTGAATGAGCAGTTCTTC
-	TRBV19	TRBJ1-5	-	CASSISETNQPQHF	TGTGCCAGTAGTATCTCCGAAACCAATCAGCCCCAGCATTTT
-	TRBV1	TRBJ2-3	-	CTSSQDSGTSGGYTDTQYF	TGCACCAGCAGCCAAGACTCCGGGACTAGCGGGGGGTACACAGATACGCAGTATTTT
TRBD2	TRBV11-3	TRBJ2-1	-	CASSLVSGTSINNEQFF	TGTGCCAGCAGCTTAGTTTCCGGGACTAGCATCAACAATGAGCAGTTCTTC
TRBD2	TRBV6-1	TRBJ2-7	once	CASRRGGTGLGEQYF	TGTGCCAGCAGAAGGGGAGGGACTGGATTGGGGGAGCAGTACTTC
-	TRBV2	TRBJ1-1	-	CASSERQTNTEAFF	TGTGCCAGCAGTGAACGGCAGACGAACACTGAAGCTTTCTTT
TRBD2	TRBV6-6	TRBJ2-7	-	CASTRGVAEQYF	TGTGCCAGCACCCGGGGGGTTGCCGAGCAGTACTTC
TRBD1	TRBV10-3	TRBJ2-1	-	CAIEGAHNEQFF	TGTGCCATCGAGGGGGCTCACAATGAGCAGTTCTTC
-	TRBV30	TRBJ1-5	-	CAWSKGGGNQPQHF	TGTGCCTGGAGTAAGGGGGGGGGCAATCAGCCCCAGCATTTT
-	TRBV6-1	TRBJ2-3	-	CASTDGRQGGHRPTQYF	TGTGCCAGCACTGACGGACGACAGGGAGGACACAGACCTACGCAGTATTTT
-	TRBV11-2	TRBJ1-2	-	CASSPHLGQGYTF	TGTGCCAGCAGCCCCCATTTGGGGCAGGGCTACACCTTC
-	TRBV7-9	TRBJ2-2	-	CASSLYQNTGELFF	TGTGCCAGCAGCTTGTACCAGAACACCGGGGAGCTGTTTTTT
-	TRBV25-1	TRBJ2-7	-	CASRGPSTHEQYF	TGTGCCAGCAGAGGTCCTAGCACCCACGAGCAGTACTTC
-	TRBV10-1	TRBJ2-7	once	CASSGQANEQYF	TGCGCCAGCAGTGGACAGGCGAACGAGCAGTACTTC
TRBD1	TRBV5-1	TRBJ2-7	-	CASSLITGTGLNEQYF	TGCGCCAGCAGCTTAATCACCGGGACAGGTCTAAACGAGCAGTACTTC
TRBD1	TRBV2	TRBJ2-7	-	CASSSGTGAYEQYF	TGTGCCAGCAGTTCCGGGACAGGAGCTTACGAGCAGTACTTC
TRBD1	TRBV5-4	TRBJ2-2	-	CASSLAGRQGNTGELFF	TGTGCCAGCAGCTTGGCAGGTCGACAGGGGAACACCGGGGAGCTGTTTTTT